Listed below are T cell receptor beta chains from one sample, sequenced in a study of T cells in Graves' hyperthyroidism and ophthalmopathy. Using its own MiXCR run on the multiplex PCR reads, TCRdb lists one record per CDR3 protein. The repertoire holds about 350,000 distinct CDR3 sequences, with about 14% as singletons. The sequencing sample was made of blood. Source of these receptors: a woman aged 25 to 39 with Graves' hyperthyroidism. The CDR3 runs from the conserved cysteine through the conserved F or W.

TRBJ1-5 | TRBV6-1 | CASLRDPNQPQHF
TRBJ2-1 | TRBV28 | CASSTGGFPYNEQFF
TRBJ1-4 | TRBV12-3/TRBV12-4 | CASSFTPRVSEKLFF
TRBJ2-7 | TRBV12-3/TRBV12-4 | CASSFSQGPLGAPSYEQYF
TRBJ1-4 | TRBV28 | CASSGGQGLLEKKLFF
TRBJ2-3 | TRBV6-6 | CASSYSISQGTDTQYF
TRBJ2-5 | TRBV20-1 | CSASTTSGQQETQYF
TRBJ2-7 | TRBV6-1 | CASSDFRGEQYF
TRBJ2-7 | TRBV20-1 | CSALTSGRRGGYEQYF
TRBJ2-2 | TRBV7-2 | CASSRDRINTGELFF